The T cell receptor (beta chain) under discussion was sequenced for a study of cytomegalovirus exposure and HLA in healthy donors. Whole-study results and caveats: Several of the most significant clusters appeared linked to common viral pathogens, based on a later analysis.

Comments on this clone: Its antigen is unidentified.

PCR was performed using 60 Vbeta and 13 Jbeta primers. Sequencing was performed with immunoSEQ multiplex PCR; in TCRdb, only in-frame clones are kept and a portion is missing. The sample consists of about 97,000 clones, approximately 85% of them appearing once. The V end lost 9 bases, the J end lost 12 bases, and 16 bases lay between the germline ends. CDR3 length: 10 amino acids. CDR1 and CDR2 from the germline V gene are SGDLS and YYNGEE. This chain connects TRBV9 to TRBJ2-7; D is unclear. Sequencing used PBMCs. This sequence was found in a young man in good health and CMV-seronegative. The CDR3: CATIRTVVYF. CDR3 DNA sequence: TGTGCCACAATCCGCACAGTCGTGTACTTC.